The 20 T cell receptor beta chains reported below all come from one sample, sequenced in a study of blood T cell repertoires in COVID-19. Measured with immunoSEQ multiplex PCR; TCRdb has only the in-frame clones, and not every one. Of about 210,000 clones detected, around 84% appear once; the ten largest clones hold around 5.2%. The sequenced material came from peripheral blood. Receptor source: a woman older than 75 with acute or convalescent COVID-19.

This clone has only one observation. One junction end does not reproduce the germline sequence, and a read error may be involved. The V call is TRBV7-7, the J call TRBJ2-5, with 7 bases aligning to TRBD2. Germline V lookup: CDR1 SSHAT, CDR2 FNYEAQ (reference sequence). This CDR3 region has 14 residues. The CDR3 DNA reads TGTGCTAGCAGCTTCGGGGGAGGGCCAGAGACCCAGTACTTC. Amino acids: CASSFGGGPETQYF.

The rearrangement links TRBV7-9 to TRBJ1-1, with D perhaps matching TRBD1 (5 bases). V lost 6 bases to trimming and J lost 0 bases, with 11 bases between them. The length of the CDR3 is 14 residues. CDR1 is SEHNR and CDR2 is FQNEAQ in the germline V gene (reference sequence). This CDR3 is CASRGAAMNTEAFF. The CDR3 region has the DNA TGTGCCAGCAGAGGGGCAGCGATGAACACTGAAGCTTTCTTT.

CDR3 bases: TGTGCCAGCAGTCAACTTACATCGGGAGGAGATACGCAGTATTTT. Protein sequence: CASSQLTSGGDTQYF. This chain joins TRBV6-5 and TRBJ2-3, with 7 nucleotides matching TRBD2. The CDR3 has 15 residues. Germline CDR1 and CDR2: MNHEY and SVGAGI. The J segment lost 5 bases and the V segment lost 5 bases, leaving 10 bases of the junction unmatched.

For the CDR3, the DNA is TGCGCCAGCAGCTTGGACAATACACAAGAGACCCAGTACTTC. Translated, it gives CASSLDNTQETQYF. The chain joins TRBV5-1 to TRBJ2-5; D gene ambiguous. The CDR3 spans 14 residues. V was pared by 0 bases and J by 2 bases, with 8 bases between. Germline V gives CDR1 SGHRS, CDR2 YFSETQ.

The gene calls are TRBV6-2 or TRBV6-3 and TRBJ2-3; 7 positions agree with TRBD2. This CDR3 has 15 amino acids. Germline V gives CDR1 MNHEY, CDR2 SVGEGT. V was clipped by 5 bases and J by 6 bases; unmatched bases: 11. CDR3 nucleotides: TGTGCCAGCAGTCACCGTAGACTAGCCCCCGATACGCAGTATTTT. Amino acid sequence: CASSHRRLAPDTQYF.

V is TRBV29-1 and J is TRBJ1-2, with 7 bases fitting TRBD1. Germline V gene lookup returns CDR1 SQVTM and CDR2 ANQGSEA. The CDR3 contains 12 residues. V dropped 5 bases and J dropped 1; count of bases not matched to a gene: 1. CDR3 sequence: CSVRQGNYGYTF. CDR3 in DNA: TGCAGCGTTCGACAGGGTAACTATGGCTACACCTTC.

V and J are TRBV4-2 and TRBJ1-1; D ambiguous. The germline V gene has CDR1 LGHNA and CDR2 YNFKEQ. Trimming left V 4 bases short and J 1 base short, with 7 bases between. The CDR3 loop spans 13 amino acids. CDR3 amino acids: CASSPRRNTEAFF. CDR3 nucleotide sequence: TGTGCCAGCAGCCCGAGGCGGAACACTGAAGCTTTCTTT.

This CDR3 reads CASSIYSWRPNVLTF. The DNA for the CDR3 is TGTGCCAGTAGTATTTACTCCTGGCGGCCCAACGTCCTGACTTTC. The chain has TRBV19 and TRBJ2-6, with unresolved D. In germline, CDR1 is LNHDA, CDR2 SQIVND (reference sequence). The CDR3 consists of 15 residues. Trimming cost V 3 bases and J 8 bases, with 14 bases left between them.

The CDR3 sequence is CASSQDFFYNEQFF. The CDR3 DNA reads as TGCGCCAGCAGCCAAGACTTCTTTTACAATGAGCAGTTCTTC. V gene TRBV4-3 combines with J gene TRBJ2-1; no definite D call. CDR3 length: 14 amino acids. Looked up from germline, CDR1 is LGHNA and CDR2 is YSLEER. V was cut by 0 bases and J by 4 bases, with 7 bases left in between.

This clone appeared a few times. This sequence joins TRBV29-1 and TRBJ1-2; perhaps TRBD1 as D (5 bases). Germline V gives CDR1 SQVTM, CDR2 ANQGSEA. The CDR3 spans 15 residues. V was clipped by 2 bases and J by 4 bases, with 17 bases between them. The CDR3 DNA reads TGCAGCGTTGAATTGGGCCAACCTGGGGCCTATGGCTACACCTTC. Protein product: CSVELGQPGAYGYTF.

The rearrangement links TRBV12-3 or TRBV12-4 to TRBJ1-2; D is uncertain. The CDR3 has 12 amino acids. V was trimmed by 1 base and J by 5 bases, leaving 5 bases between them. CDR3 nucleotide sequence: TGTGCCAGCAGTTTAGGCAGATATGGCTACACCTTC. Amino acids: CASSLGRYGYTF.

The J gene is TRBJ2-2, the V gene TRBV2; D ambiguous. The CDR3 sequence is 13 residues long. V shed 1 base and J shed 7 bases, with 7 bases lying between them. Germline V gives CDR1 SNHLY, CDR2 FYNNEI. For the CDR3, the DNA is TGTGCCAGCAGTGAAGTGATCGGCGGGGAGCTGTTTTTT. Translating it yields CASSEVIGGELFF.

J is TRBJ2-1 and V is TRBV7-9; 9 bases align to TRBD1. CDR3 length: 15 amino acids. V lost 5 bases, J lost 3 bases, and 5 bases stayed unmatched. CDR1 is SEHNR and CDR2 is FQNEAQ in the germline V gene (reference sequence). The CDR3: CASSPGQGIYNEQFF. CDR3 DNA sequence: TGTGCCAGCAGCCCAGGACAGGGGATCTACAATGAGCAGTTCTTC.

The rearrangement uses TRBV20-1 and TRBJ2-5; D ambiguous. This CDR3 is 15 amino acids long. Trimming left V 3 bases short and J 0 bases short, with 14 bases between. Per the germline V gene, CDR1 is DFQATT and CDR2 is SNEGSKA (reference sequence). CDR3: CSASGSTSDQETQYF. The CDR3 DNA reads TGCAGTGCTAGTGGGTCCACTTCGGACCAAGAGACCCAGTACTTC.

The CDR3 sequence: CASSTAGLAGRPYEQYF. Written as DNA, the CDR3 is TGTGCCAGCAGTACGGCGGGACTAGCGGGACGTCCCTACGAGCAGTACTTC. This chain joins TRBV6-2 or TRBV6-3 and TRBJ2-7; 13 bases map to TRBD2. The germline gives CDR1 MNHEY, CDR2 SVGEGT. The CDR3 is made up of 17 amino acids. The junction had 9 bases not matched to a gene; V was cut back by 5 bases and J by 2 bases.

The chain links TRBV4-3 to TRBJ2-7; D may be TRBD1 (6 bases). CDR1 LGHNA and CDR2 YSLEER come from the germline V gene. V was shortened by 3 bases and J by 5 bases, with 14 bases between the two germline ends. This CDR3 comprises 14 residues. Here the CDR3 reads CASSHTGHGHEQYF. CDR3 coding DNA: TGCGCCAGCAGCCACACGGGACACGGCCACGAGCAGTACTTC.

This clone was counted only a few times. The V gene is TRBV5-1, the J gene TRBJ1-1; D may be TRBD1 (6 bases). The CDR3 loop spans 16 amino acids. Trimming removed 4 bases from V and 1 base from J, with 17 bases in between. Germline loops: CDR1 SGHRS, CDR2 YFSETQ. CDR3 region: CASSQTGQTPNTEAFF. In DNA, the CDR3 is TGCGCCAGCAGCCAAACCGGACAGACCCCGAACACTGAAGCTTTCTTT.

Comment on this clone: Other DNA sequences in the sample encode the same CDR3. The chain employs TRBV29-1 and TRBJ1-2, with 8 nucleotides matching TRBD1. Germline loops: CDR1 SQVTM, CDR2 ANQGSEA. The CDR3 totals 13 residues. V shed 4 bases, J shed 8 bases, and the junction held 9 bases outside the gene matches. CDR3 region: CSVVGQGAWGYTF. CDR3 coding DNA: TGCAGCGTTGTGGGGCAGGGGGCTTGGGGCTACACCTTC.

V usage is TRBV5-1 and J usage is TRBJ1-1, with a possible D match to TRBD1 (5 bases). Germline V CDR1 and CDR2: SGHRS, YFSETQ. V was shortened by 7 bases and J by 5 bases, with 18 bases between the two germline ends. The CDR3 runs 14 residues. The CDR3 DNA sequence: TGCGCCAGCTCCTTGTCCCCAGGGATGACTGAAGCTTTCTTT. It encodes CASSLSPGMTEAFF.

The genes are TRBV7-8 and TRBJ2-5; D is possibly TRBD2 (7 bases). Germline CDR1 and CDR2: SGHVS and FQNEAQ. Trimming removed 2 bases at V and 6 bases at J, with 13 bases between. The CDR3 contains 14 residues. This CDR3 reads CASSLRGGVKTQYF. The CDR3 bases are TGTGCCAGCAGCTTAAGGGGGGGAGTGAAGACCCAGTACTTC.